The 20 T cell receptor beta chains reported below all come from one sample, sequenced in a study of T cell repertoires in cytomegalovirus infection. TCRdb reanalysed the reads using MiXCR and keeps one entry per CDR3 protein. The sample consists of 200,000 to 250,000 distinct CDR3 sequences, 35% to 40% of them appearing once. Their recognized antigens are unknown. The source was CD8+ T cells from cultured PBMCs, collected from culture after CMV antigen stimulation. These receptors came from a human donor in good health (CMV status not recorded). Some clones in this sample may be carry-over from other donors' samples.

This sequence joins TRBV15 and TRBJ2-1, with no clear D. The CDR3 extends over 18 amino acids. Germline CDR1 and CDR2: LNHNV and YYDKDF (reference sequence). The V and J ends lost 4 bases and 5 bases respectively, with 24 bases between them. In nucleotides, the CDR3 is TGTGCCACCAGCAAGTCGAGACAAGCTCTCACGAATGACAATGAGCAGTTCTTC. Its translation: CATSKSRQALTNDNEQFF.

The gene calls are TRBV11-2 and TRBJ1-1; D might be TRBD1 (5 bases). V lost 1 base to trimming and J lost 4 bases, with 16 bases between them. Germline V gene sequence: CDR1 SGHAT, CDR2 FQNNGV. The CDR3 is 16 residues long. DNA of the CDR3: TGTGCCAGCAGCTTAGCAGGGTGGTCGGGGGGCACTGAAGCTTTCTTT. Translated: CASSLAGWSGGTEAFF.

This chain links TRBV27 with TRBJ2-1; the D gene is possibly TRBD1 (5 bases). This CDR3 is built from 17 residues. Germline CDR1 and CDR2: MNHEY and SMNVEV (reference sequence). V dropped 0 bases and J dropped 0 bases, with 12 bases sitting between them. The CDR3 loop reads CASSLSGRQSSYNEQFF. CDR3 bases: TGTGCCAGCAGTTTATCGGGGCGCCAGAGCTCCTACAATGAGCAGTTCTTC.

The V call is TRBV11-2, the J call TRBJ2-4, with D perhaps TRBD1 (6 bases). V lost 4 bases and J lost 5, with 12 bases in between. Germline V lookup: CDR1 SGHAT, CDR2 FQNNGV. The CDR3 has 14 amino acids. The CDR3 protein is CASSSTGLENIQYF. The DNA of the CDR3 is TGTGCCAGCAGCTCAACAGGGTTAGAAAACATTCAGTACTTC.

The chain employs TRBV7-4 and TRBJ1-5; the match to TRBD1 covers 8 bases. The length of the CDR3 is 13 residues. The junction had 2 bases not matched to a gene; V was cut back by 4 bases and J by 6 bases. Germline V gene sequence: CDR1 SGHVT, CDR2 SQSDAQ. CDR3 DNA: TGTGCCAGCAGCTCGGACAGGGTTCAGCCCCAGCATTTT. This codes for CASSSDRVQPQHF.

The chain joins TRBV19 to TRBJ2-7, with D possibly called TRBD1 or TRBD2 (5 bases each). The CDR3 spans 14 residues. Trimming cost V 5 bases and J 3 bases, with 14 bases left between them. Germline V gives CDR1 LNHDA, CDR2 SQIVND (reference sequence). CDR3 bases: TGTGCCAGTAGTCCATGGGACGGTCTCTACGAGCAGTACTTC. Protein sequence: CASSPWDGLYEQYF.

V gene TRBV7-3 combines with J gene TRBJ2-1; the D gene is possibly TRBD2 (6 bases). V lost 2 bases and J 9 bases, leaving 17 bases between the germline ends. In germline, CDR1 is SGHTA, CDR2 FQGTGA. CDR3 length: 15 amino acids. The CDR3 coding sequence is TGTGCCAGCAGCTTAGGGGGGTCCTTCCACCGTGAGCAGTTCTTC. As protein: CASSLGGSFHREQFF.

This chain uses TRBV6-5 with TRBJ1-3, with D unclear. Trimming took 5 bases from V and 0 from J, leaving 8 bases between them. The CDR3 extends over 14 amino acids. CDR1 and CDR2 (germline): MNHEY, SVGAGI. This CDR3 is CASSRLGSGNTIYF. Written as DNA, the CDR3 is TGTGCCAGCAGTCGACTTGGCTCTGGAAACACCATATATTTT.

V usage is TRBV12-3 or TRBV12-4 and J usage is TRBJ2-1, with 10 bases aligning to TRBD2. The trim removed 7 bases at V and 4 bases at J, leaving 7 bases unmatched. The CDR3 length is 15 residues. CDR3 region: CASTPGLAVYNEQFF. DNA for the CDR3: TGTGCCAGCACCCCAGGACTAGCGGTATACAATGAGCAGTTCTTC.

This clonotype has more than one count but fewer than ten. This rearrangement joins TRBV2 to TRBJ1-2; maybe TRBD1 (5 bases). Germline CDR1 SNHLY, CDR2 FYNNEI. Trimming pared 7 bases from V and 0 bases from J, leaving 21 bases between. This CDR3 has 17 residues. The CDR3 coding sequence is TGTGCCAGCACCCTGAAGGCCTCGGGGCCTCCTAACTATGGCTACACCTTC. Translating it yields CASTLKASGPPNYGYTF.

Remarks on this clonotype: The germline gene is not matched at one end of the junction; a read error may be the cause. This rearrangement joins TRBV7-2 to TRBJ1-2; 11 bases agree with TRBD1. CDR1 and CDR2 from the germline V gene are SGHTA and FQGNSA. The CDR3 is 17 amino acids. The CDR3: CARSFLGTGGRDYGYTF. In DNA form, the CDR3 reads TGTGCCAGAAGCTTCCTGGGGACAGGGGGAAGGGACTATGGCTACACCTTC.

The chain joins TRBV7-9 to TRBJ2-7; D unclear. Trimming took 6 bases from V and 0 from J, leaving 9 bases between them. The CDR3 is 13 residues long. CDR1 and CDR2 from the germline V gene are SEHNR and FQNEAQ (reference sequence). This CDR3 is CASSSGPSYEQYF. The CDR3 bases are TGTGCCAGCAGTTCCGGGCCCTCCTACGAGCAGTACTTC.

This clonotype was seen more than once but under ten times. The chain combines TRBV7-8 with TRBJ1-2; weak D call: TRBD1 (6 bases). The V gene's germline CDR1 is SGHVS and CDR2 FQNEAQ. CDR3 length: 16 residues. The ends were cut back, 3 bases at V and 4 bases at J, with 18 bases in the middle. CDR3 in DNA: TGTGCCAGCAGCTTGGGTGCCGGGGGCCCGGTCTATGGCTACACCTTC. This sequence encodes CASSLGAGGPVYGYTF. The full variable domain, rest sourced from reference TRBV7-8 and TRBJ1-2, is GAGVSQSPRYKVAKRGQDVALRCDPISGHVSLFWYQQALGQGPEFLTYFQNEAQLDKSGLPSDRFFAERPEGSVSTLKIQRTQQEDSAVYLCASSLGAGGPVYGYTFGSGTRLTVV.

The chain employs TRBV5-5 and TRBJ1-4; no definite D call. V dropped 10 bases and J dropped 5 bases, with 12 bases sitting between them. This CDR3 spans 12 amino acids. The germline gives CDR1 SGHKS, CDR2 YYEKEE (reference sequence). CDR3 sequence reads: CASSGVNEKLFF. The CDR3 nucleotides read TGTGCCTCCTCCGGGGTGAATGAAAAACTGTTTTTT. Using reference TRBV5-5 and TRBJ1-4 for the parts outside the CDR3, the full variable domain is DAGVTQSPTHLIKTRGQQVTLRCSPISGHKSVSWYQQVLGQGPQFIFQYYEKEERGRGNFPDRFSARQFPNYSSELNVNALLLGDSALYLCASSGVNEKLFFGSGTQLSVL.

The genes are TRBV2 and TRBJ2-5, with a weak D call TRBD2 (7 bases). This CDR3 is 13 amino acids long. V shed 7 bases and J shed 4 bases, with 13 bases lying between them. Looked up from germline, CDR1 is SNHLY and CDR2 is FYNNEI. CDR3 nucleotides: TGTGCCAGCATGCCAGGGGAGGGAGAGACCCAGTACTTC. Translation: CASMPGEGETQYF.

The chain has TRBV12-3 or TRBV12-4 and TRBJ2-7, with TRBD2 matching 9 bases. The CDR3 length is 15 residues. Trimming removed 3 bases from V and 0 bases from J; junction bases left unmatched: 3. For the CDR3, the DNA is TGTGCCAGCAGTTTGGGGACTAGCTACTCCTACGAGCAGTACTTC. This gives the protein CASSLGTSYSYEQYF.

The genes are TRBV6-1 and TRBJ1-6, with D possibly matching TRBD1 (5 bases). The CDR3 runs to 15 residues. Between the trimmed V and J ends, which lost 7 bases and 5 bases, there was a span of 15 bases. Germline V lookup: CDR1 MNHNS, CDR2 SASEGT. CDR3 nucleotide sequence: TGTGCCAGCACCCCAGGGTACAGAAATAATTCACCCCTCCACTTT. This sequence encodes CASTPGYRNNSPLHF.

The chain combines TRBV4-3 with TRBJ1-1; a weak D match, TRBD1 (6 bases). Per germline, CDR1 LGHNA and CDR2 YSLEER. This CDR3 has 14 residues. V lost 0 bases, J lost 2 bases, and 7 bases lay in between. CDR3 sequence reads: CASSQEGGNTEAFF. In DNA, the CDR3 is TGCGCCAGCAGCCAAGAAGGGGGAAACACTGAAGCTTTCTTT.

A word on this clonotype: A read error may account for a junction end that differs from germline. The chain couples TRBV15 to TRBJ2-2; D is undetermined. The CDR3 consists of 14 residues. CDR1 is LNHNV and CDR2 is YYDKDF in the germline V gene (reference sequence). The chain's CDR3 is CATSGMPNTGELFF. CDR3 DNA sequence: TGTGCAACCAGTGGCATGCCTAACACCGGGGAGCTGTTTTTT.

This clonotype was seen more than once but under ten times. J is TRBJ2-7 and V is TRBV20-1; 11 bases are a match to TRBD2. CDR3 size: 13 residues. Germline V lookup: CDR1 DFQATT, CDR2 SNEGSKA (reference sequence). V gave up 6 bases and J gave up 1 base; unmatched junction bases: 2. CDR3 protein: CSATSGTSYEQYF. CDR3 nucleotide sequence: TGCAGTGCGACTAGCGGGACTTCCTACGAGCAGTACTTC.